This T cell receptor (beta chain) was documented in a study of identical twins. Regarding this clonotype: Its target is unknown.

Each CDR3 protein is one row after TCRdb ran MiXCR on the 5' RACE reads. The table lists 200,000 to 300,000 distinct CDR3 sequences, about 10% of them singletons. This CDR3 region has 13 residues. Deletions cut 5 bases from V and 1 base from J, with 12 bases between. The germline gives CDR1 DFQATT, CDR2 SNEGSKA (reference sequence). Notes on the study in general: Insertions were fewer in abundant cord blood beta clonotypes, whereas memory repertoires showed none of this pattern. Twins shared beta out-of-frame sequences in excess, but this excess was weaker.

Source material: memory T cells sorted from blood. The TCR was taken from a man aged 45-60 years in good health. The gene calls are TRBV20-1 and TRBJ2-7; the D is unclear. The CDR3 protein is CSAWTDGSYEQYF. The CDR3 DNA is TGCAGTGCTTGGACGGACGGTTCCTACGAGCAGTACTTC.